Listed below are T cell receptor beta chains from one sample, sequenced in a study of cytomegalovirus exposure and HLA in healthy donors. Repertoires were generated with immunoSEQ multiplex PCR, while TCRdb's copy carries only in-frame clones and drops some. The data contain over 110,000 clones, around 78% of them singletons. Sequencing was done on a sample of PBMCs. The receptor source for this set is a woman aged 40 to 55 in good health and CMV-seropositive. The CDR3 runs from the conserved cysteine through the conserved F or W. D genes are given only for firm matches. Some rows mark clone size as missing; the rest say once, few, many or name a class of expanded clone.

TRBJ1-5,.,.,TRBV7-6,TGTGCCAGCAGCTTGGGGTCAGGGGAAGGCAATCAGCCCCAGCATTTT,CASSLGSGEGNQPQHF
TRBJ2-1,.,.,TRBV11-2,TGTGCCAGCAGCCTAGGAGGGGGCGTCTACAATGAGCAGTTCTTC,CASSLGGGVYNEQFF
TRBJ2-3,.,TRBD2,TRBV10-1,TGCGCCAGCAGTGAGTCCGCGCGGGAGTGGAAGCAGTATTTT,CASSESAREWKQYF
TRBJ2-5,.,.,TRBV5-1,TGCGCCAGCAGTCGTAATCCAGAGAGGGAGACCCAGTACTTC,CASSRNPERETQYF
TRBJ2-1,.,TRBD2,TRBV18,TGTGCCAGCTCACCACCGTCCCCCAGACTAGCGGGAGAGGTTGCTGAGCAGTTCTTC,CASSPPSPRLAGEVAEQFF
TRBJ1-4,.,TRBD1,TRBV18,TGTGCCAGCTCACCACCCGGAAGGGGGCGTGAAAAACTGTTTTTT,CASSPPGRGREKLFF
TRBJ2-5,.,TRBD2,TRBV5-5,TGTGCCAGCAGCTCAATAGCGGGAGAAGGAGAGACCCAGTACTTC,CASSSIAGEGETQYF
TRBJ2-6,.,.,TRBV5-6,TGTGCCAGCAGCTGGGGGGTCTCTGGGGCCAACGTCCTGACTTTC,CASSWGVSGANVLTF
TRBJ2-5,.,.,TRBV4-1,TGCGCCAGCAGCCCGGGACGCGGGACCCAAGAGACCCAGTACTTC,CASSPGRGTQETQYF
TRBJ2-7,.,TRBD2,TRBV2,TGTGCCAGCAGACGGCTAGCGGGGGCCTACGAGCAGTACTTC,CASRRLAGAYEQYF
TRBJ1-1,.,TRBD1,TRBV18,TGTGCCAGCTCATCGGACAGGGGGAACACTGAAGCTTTCTTT,CASSSDRGNTEAFF
TRBJ1-1,.,.,TRBV7-9,TGTGCCAGCAGCCCCCGGACAGCAGACACTGAAGCTTTCTTT,CASSPRTADTEAFF
TRBJ2-3,.,.,TRBV5-1,TGCGCCAGCAGCTCAACAGGGGACTCGGGCACAGATACGCAGTATTTT,CASSSTGDSGTDTQYF
TRBJ2-1,.,TRBD2,TRBV6-5,TGTGCCAGCAGCCTAGCGGGAGTCTCCTACAATGAGCAGTTCTTC,CASSLAGVSYNEQFF
TRBJ1-1,.,.,TRBV29-1,TGCAGCGTCCTATCCTACAGGACTGAAGCTTTCTTT,CSVLSYRTEAFF
TRBJ2-5,once,.,TRBV7-3,TGTGCCAGCAGCTTAAGCGCCGAGACCCAGTACTTC,CASSLSAETQYF
TRBJ1-2,.,.,TRBV6-5,TGTGCCACCCCAGGGATCGATGGCTACACCTTC,CATPGIDGYTF
TRBJ1-1,.,.,TRBV11-2,TGTGCCAGCAGCTTATTTCGGGGAATTAAAGCTTTCTTT,CASSLFRGIKAFF
TRBJ1-5,few,.,TRBV21-1,TGTGCCAGCAGCAAAGGGCCGCAGGGCGGTCAGCCCCAGCATTTT,CASSKGPQGGQPQHF
TRBJ1-1,.,.,TRBV11-2,TGTGCCAGCAGCCTGGGCCCTGAAGCTTTCTTT,CASSLGPEAFF
TRBJ1-2,few,TRBD1,TRBV5-1,TGCGCCAGCAGCAAAGCCGACAGGGATGGCTACACCTTC,CASSKADRDGYTF
TRBJ2-5,.,.,TRBV10-3,TGTGCCATCAGTCCCGAGGTAGAAGAGACCCAGTACTTC,CAISPEVEETQYF
TRBJ1-3,once,TRBD1,TRBV18,TGTGCCAGCTCACCTACAGGGGGCTGGTTCTCCGGAAACACCATATATTTT,CASSPTGGWFSGNTIYF
TRBJ2-3,.,TRBD1,TRBV18,TGTGCCAGCTCAATGTGGGAGAACAGGGGGACAGATACGCAGTATTTT,CASSMWENRGTDTQYF
TRBJ2-7,.,TRBD1,TRBV7-9,TGTGCCAGCAGCTTAGGGGGACAGGGGTTCGACGAGCAGTACTTC,CASSLGGQGFDEQYF
TRBJ2-1,few,.,TRBV29-1,TGCAGCGTTTCCAGGGCCTCTTACAATGAGCAGTTCTTC,CSVSRASYNEQFF
TRBJ2-7,.,.,TRBV7-9,TGTGCCAGCAGCTTCAGTCAGAACGAGCAGTACTTC,CASSFSQNEQYF
TRBJ2-7,.,.,TRBV5-6,TGTGCCAGCAGCTTAATATCGGGCGAGCAGTACTTC,CASSLISGEQYF
TRBJ1-5,.,TRBD1,TRBV2,TGTGCCAGCAGTGAGCGATGGACAGGGGAACAGCCCCAGCATTTT,CASSERWTGEQPQHF
TRBJ2-7,few,.,TRBV27,TGTGCCAGCGGGAAATTGGGGAGAAGGTCCTACGAGCAGTACTTC,CASGKLGRRSYEQYF
TRBJ2-1,.,TRBD2,TRBV28,TGTGCCAGCAGAGGACTAGCGGCAGACTCCTACAATGAGCAGTTCTTC,CASRGLAADSYNEQFF
TRBJ2-1,.,TRBD2,TRBV5-1,TGCGCCAGCAGCTTGACTAGCGGGAGGATGAATGAGCAGTTCTTC,CASSLTSGRMNEQFF
TRBJ2-5,.,.,TRBV2,TGTGCCAGCAGTGAAGAGCGTACCGTGGAGACCCAGTACTTC,CASSEERTVETQYF
TRBJ1-1,few,.,TRBV23-1,TGCGCCAGCAGTCAATTGGGGCAGGGGTCCTCCTGGGTAGGTGAAGCTTTCTTT,CASSQLGQGSSWVGEAFF
TRBJ2-7,.,.,TRBV27,TGTGCCAGCAGTTCCCCCCTTCCTAGCCAGCAGTACTTC,CASSSPLPSQQYF
TRBJ1-2,few,TRBD1,TRBV7-3,TGTGCCAGCAGCTTGGTAGGGGGCGGAAACTATGGCTACACCTTC,CASSLVGGGNYGYTF
TRBJ1-2,.,TRBD1,TRBV6-5,TGTGCCAGCAGTTATACCGGGACAGGGTTTTATGGCTACACCTTC,CASSYTGTGFYGYTF
TRBJ2-7,.,.,TRBV4-1,TGCGCCAGCAGCCAAGACAGGGCCACAACCTACGAGCAGTACTTC,CASSQDRATTYEQYF
TRBJ2-3,.,.,TRBV29-1,TGCAGCGGCAGGAAGGGGATATACCCCACAGATACGCAGTATTTT,CSGRKGIYPTDTQYF
TRBJ2-5,.,TRBD1,TRBV28,TGTGCCAGCAGCTACGGGACAGGTACCGAGACCCAGTACTTC,CASSYGTGTETQYF
TRBJ2-5,.,.,TRBV2,TGTGCCAGCAGTTCAGACTACCCTCAAGAGACCCAGTACTTC,CASSSDYPQETQYF
TRBJ2-1,.,TRBD2,TRBV2,TGTGCCAGCAGTGAAGGTAGCGGGAGCCACAATGAGCAGTTCTTC,CASSEGSGSHNEQFF
TRBJ2-7,.,TRBD2,TRBV7-2,TGTGCCAGCAGCTTAACGGCGGGAGGACCTACTTACGAGCAGTACTTC,CASSLTAGGPTYEQYF
TRBJ2-1,few,.,TRBV19,TGTGCCAGTAGTACCGCCACCGCGGGACGGAATGAGCAGTTCTTC,CASSTATAGRNEQFF
TRBJ2-1,once,.,TRBV7-8,TGTGCCAGCAGCTTAGAATATACCCTAGCGCAATACAATGAGCAGTTCTTC,CASSLEYTLAQYNEQFF
TRBJ1-5,.,.,TRBV6-1,TGTGCCAGCACCGGAGGACAGAGTCAGCCCCAGCATTTT,CASTGGQSQPQHF
TRBJ2-7,.,.,TRBV21-1,TGTGCCAGCAGCAAAAAGCCGTTGGGGCCCTACGAGCAGTACTTC,CASSKKPLGPYEQYF
TRBJ2-1,.,TRBD1,TRBV2,TGTGCCACTACAGGGGGAAATGAGCAGTTCTTC,CATTGGNEQFF
TRBJ2-1,.,.,TRBV5-1,TGCGCCAGCAGCTTGGTACCAGGGACTTACAATGAGCAGTTCTTC,CASSLVPGTYNEQFF
TRBJ2-7,once,TRBD2,TRBV4-1,TGCGCCAGCAGCCAACTACTAGCGGGAGGGTCCTACGAGCAGTACTTC,CASSQLLAGGSYEQYF
TRBJ2-1,.,.,TRBV5-1,TGCGCCAGCAGCGTGGTCGGGGATAATGAGCAGTTCTTC,CASSVVGDNEQFF
TRBJ1-3,few,.,TRBV11-2,TGTGCCAGCAGCTCGACCCCCAGAGGATATGGAAACACCATATATTTT,CASSSTPRGYGNTIYF
TRBJ2-1,.,TRBD2,TRBV7-9,TGTGCCAGTCGTGGGGGTACTAGCGGGAGTCATGAGCAGTTCTTC,CASRGGTSGSHEQFF
TRBJ2-2,.,TRBD2,TRBV2,TGTGCCAGCAGTGAGACGGGAGGTGGCACCGGGGAGCTGTTTTTT,CASSETGGGTGELFF
TRBJ2-3,.,TRBD2,TRBV29-1,TGCAGCGTTGTGGGGGGAAGCGGGAGGGCCACAGATACGCAGTATTTT,CSVVGGSGRATDTQYF
TRBJ2-1,many,.,TRBV15,TGTGCCACCAGCAGAAATAAGGGAGTGGAGGATGAGCAGTTCTTC,CATSRNKGVEDEQFF
TRBJ1-1,.,.,TRBV10-3,TGTGCCATCAGGAGAAGGGAGGAAGATGAAGCTTTCTTT,CAIRRREEDEAFF
TRBJ1-1,.,.,TRBV11-3,TGTGCCATCAGATCTCAGGGTGGGACTGAAGCTTTCTTT,CAIRSQGGTEAFF